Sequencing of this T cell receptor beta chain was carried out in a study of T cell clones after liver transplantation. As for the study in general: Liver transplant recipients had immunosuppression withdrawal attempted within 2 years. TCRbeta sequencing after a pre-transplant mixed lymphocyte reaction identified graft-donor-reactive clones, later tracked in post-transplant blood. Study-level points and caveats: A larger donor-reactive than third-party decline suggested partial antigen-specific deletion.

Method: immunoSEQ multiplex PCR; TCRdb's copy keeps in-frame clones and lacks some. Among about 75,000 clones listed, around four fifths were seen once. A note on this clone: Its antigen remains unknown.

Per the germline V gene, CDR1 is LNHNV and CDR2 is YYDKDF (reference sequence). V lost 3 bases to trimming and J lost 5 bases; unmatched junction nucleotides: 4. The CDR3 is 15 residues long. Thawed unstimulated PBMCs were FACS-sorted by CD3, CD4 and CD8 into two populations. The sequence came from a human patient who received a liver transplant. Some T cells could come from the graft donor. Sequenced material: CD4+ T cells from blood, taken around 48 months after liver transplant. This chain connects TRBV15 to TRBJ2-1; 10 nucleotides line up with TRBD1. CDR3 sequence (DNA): TGTGCCACCAGCAGTTGGGACAGGGGTAACAATGAGCAGTTCTTC. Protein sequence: CATSSWDRGNNEQFF.